Below, 27 T cell receptor beta chains from the same sample are listed, as sequenced in a study of cytomegalovirus exposure and HLA in healthy donors. PCR amplification relied on 60 Vbeta primers (plus 13 Jbeta primers). TCRdb's table, derived via immunoSEQ multiplex PCR, lists solely in-frame clones and lacks some. The sample shows 150,000 to 200,000 clones, 84% of them seen only once. Sequencing used PBMCs. The origin of the receptors is a man younger than 40 in good health and CMV-seronegative.

The CDR3 region is CAWSVRGGDLQFF. The CDR3 DNA is TGTGCCTGGAGTGTTAGGGGTGGGGACTTGCAGTTCTTC. The rearrangement joins TRBV30 to TRBJ2-1; a possible D gene is TRBD2 (6 bases). Germline V gene data show CDR1 as GTSNPN and CDR2 as SVGIG (reference sequence). Trimming removed 0 bases from V and 12 bases from J, with 15 bases in between. There are 13 residues in the CDR3.

The chain uses TRBV19 and TRBJ2-4; tentative D call: TRBD1 (5 bases). Trimming stripped 7 bases from V and 0 bases from J, with 16 bases between. Germline V gene data show CDR1 as LNHDA and CDR2 as SQIVND (reference sequence). The CDR3 is made up of 16 amino acids. CDR3 amino acids: CASTVTQDKAKNIQYF. The CDR3 nucleotides read TGTGCCAGTACCGTCACACAGGATAAAGCCAAAAACATTCAGTACTTC.

V gene TRBV30 combines with J gene TRBJ2-1, with TRBD2 identical over 10 bases. CDR1 and CDR2 (germline): GTSNPN, SVGIG (reference sequence). The CDR3 has 14 amino acids. V was clipped by 8 bases and J by 12 bases; unmatched bases: 16. CDR3 nucleotides: TGTGCCGGACAGCGGACTAGCGGCCCCCGGGGGCAGTTCTTC. It yields the protein CAGQRTSGPRGQFF.

The CDR3 nucleotides read TGTGCCAGCAGTGAAACGGCGGGATGGGATACGCAGTATTTT. It is translated as CASSETAGWDTQYF. J is TRBJ2-3 and V is TRBV2; possibly TRBD2 for D (6 bases). V gave up 2 bases and J gave up 6 bases, with 12 bases separating them. CDR1 is SNHLY, CDR2 FYNNEI, per germline. This CDR3 has 14 residues.

This chain links TRBV2 with TRBJ2-7; 9 bases align to TRBD2. This CDR3 has 16 residues. After removal of 4 bases from V and 2 bases from J, the junction contained 9 bases not matched to a gene. The germline gives CDR1 SNHLY, CDR2 FYNNEI. DNA of the CDR3: TGTGCCAGCAGTGGAAGTGGGGCGGGGGGGCCCTACGAGCAGTACTTC. This codes for CASSGSGAGGPYEQYF.

The CDR3 region has the DNA TGCGCCAGCAGCCAAGCCTCACAGGGGGCTAAGGATGGCTACACCTTC. It specifies CASSQASQGAKDGYTF. The gene calls are TRBV4-1 and TRBJ1-2; TRBD1 agrees at 9 bases. The CDR3 sequence is 16 residues long. V was clipped by 1 base and J by 6 bases; unmatched bases: 9. The germline V gene encodes CDR1 MGHRA and CDR2 YSYEKL.

The rearrangement links TRBV10-3 to TRBJ2-5; 7 bases are a match to TRBD1. Germline V gene lookup returns CDR1 ENHRY and CDR2 SYGVKD. The CDR3 is 14 residues long. J lost 2 bases, V lost 11 bases, and 11 bases had no gene match. The CDR3 loop is CAVRPGQTQETQYF. DNA of the CDR3: TGTGCCGTAAGACCGGGACAGACTCAAGAGACCCAGTACTTC.

In the case of this clone: One end of the junction varies from germline; a read error may be responsible. J is TRBJ2-5 and V is TRBV7-7; 7 bases map to TRBD1. There are 16 residues in the CDR3. CDR1 and CDR2 (germline): SSHAT, FNYEAQ (reference sequence). This CDR3 is CASSLYWQGDIKTQYF. The CDR3 DNA sequence: TGTGCTAGCAGCTTATATTGGCAGGGGGATATAAAGACCCAGTACTTC.

The chain carries TRBV19 and TRBJ2-3; D is uncertain. Germline V lookup: CDR1 LNHDA, CDR2 SQIVND (reference sequence). Trimming removed 1 base at V and 2 bases at J, with 10 bases between. The CDR3 covers 15 residues. The CDR3 region is CASSIGQALTDTQYF. For the CDR3, the DNA is TGTGCCAGTAGTATAGGCCAGGCCCTCACAGATACGCAGTATTTT.

The CDR3 DNA sequence: TGTGCCAGTAGTGTCGGACAGGGTCGGGAGACCCAGTACTTC. Protein sequence: CASSVGQGRETQYF. The V call is TRBV19, the J call TRBJ2-5; 8 bases line up with TRBD1. The V and J ends lost 5 bases and 5 bases, in that order; junction bases with no gene match: 7. Germline CDR1 and CDR2: LNHDA and SQIVND (reference sequence). CDR3 length equals 14 residues.

The V call is TRBV7-8, the J call TRBJ1-2, with D tentatively TRBD1 (5 bases). CDR3 length equals 13 residues. V shed 7 bases and J shed 5 bases, with 14 bases lying between them. Germline-derived CDR1 and CDR2 are SGHVS and FQNEAQ. This chain's CDR3 is CASTATDKYGYTF. The CDR3 nucleotides are TGTGCCAGCACCGCGACAGACAAGTATGGCTACACCTTC.

This chain joins TRBV14 and TRBJ2-3; tentatively, D is TRBD2 (5 bases). The V end lost 5 bases, the J end lost 2 bases, and 8 bases lay between the germline ends. This CDR3 comprises 13 residues. Germline CDR1 is SGHDN and CDR2 is FVKESK. CDR3 region: CASSIDYTDTQYF. CDR3 sequence (DNA): TGTGCCAGCAGCATCGACTACACAGATACGCAGTATTTT.

V gene TRBV4-1 combines with J gene TRBJ1-3; D gene ambiguous. The CDR3 covers 12 residues. Per germline, CDR1 MGHRA and CDR2 YSYEKL. With 4 bases removed from V and 3 bases from J, the gap between germline ends came to 4 bases. The DNA for the CDR3 is TGCGCCAGCAGCCCCGGTGGAAACACCATATATTTT. Amino acid sequence: CASSPGGNTIYF.

The chain combines TRBV28 with TRBJ2-2, with 8 bases identical to TRBD1. V lost 5 bases to trimming and J lost 6 bases; unmatched junction nucleotides: 8. This CDR3 region has 15 residues. Germline V gene lookup returns CDR1 MDHEN and CDR2 SYDVKM. For the CDR3, the DNA is TGTGCCAGCAGTCTCCGGACAGGGCGGGCCGGGGAGCTGTTTTTT. Its protein product is CASSLRTGRAGELFF.

The V and J genes are TRBV9 and TRBJ1-2; D is unclear. Germline CDR1 is SGDLS and CDR2 is YYNGEE. The CDR3 runs 16 residues. Trimming pared 2 bases from V and 4 bases from J, leaving 18 bases between. CDR3 sequence reads: CASSVRHTPLLYGYTF. The CDR3 nucleotides are TGTGCCAGCAGCGTTAGACACACCCCTCTCCTCTATGGCTACACCTTC.

This chain connects TRBV25-1 to TRBJ2-7; TRBD1 agrees at 8 bases. Unmatched junction bases numbered 6, after V lost 4 bases and J lost 7 bases. CDR1 MGHDK and CDR2 SYGVNS come from the germline V gene. CDR3 length: 13 amino acids. CDR3 bases: TGTGCCAGCAGTGGCAGGGGGCTTCGTGAGCAGTACTTC. It codes for CASSGRGLREQYF.

The chain uses TRBV6-5 and TRBJ2-7, with TRBD1 as a possible D gene (5 bases). The CDR3 is 16 residues long. V lost 4 bases to trimming and J lost 3 bases, with 19 bases between them. Germline CDR1 reads MNHEY; CDR2 reads SVGAGI. The CDR3: CASSSYSYGQSYEQYF. The DNA of the CDR3 is TGTGCCAGCAGTTCCTACTCGTACGGACAAAGCTACGAGCAGTACTTC.

This rearrangement joins TRBV7-3 to TRBJ2-1; tentative D call: TRBD1 (6 bases). Germline CDR1 is SGHTA and CDR2 is FQGTGA. Trimming cost V 0 bases and J 0 bases, with 6 bases left between them. The CDR3 is made up of 15 amino acids. For the CDR3, the DNA is TGTGCCAGCAGCTTAACGGACAGCTCCTACAATGAGCAGTTCTTC. Encoded protein: CASSLTDSSYNEQFF.

As for this clone: Compared with germline, one end of the junction differs, possibly owing to a read error. The rearrangement links TRBV7-9 to TRBJ1-1; D is uncertain. CDR1 and CDR2 (germline): SEHNR, FQNEAQ (reference sequence). The CDR3 is 13 residues long. The CDR3, as DNA: TGTTCCAGCAGCTTAAGCGGAAACACTGAAGCTTTCTTT. Translation gives CSSSLSGNTEAFF.

This chain uses TRBV28 with TRBJ1-4, with 7 positions matching TRBD1. Germline trimming cut 5 bases from V and 4 bases from J; bases unmatched to any gene: 7. Looked up from germline, CDR1 is MDHEN and CDR2 is SYDVKM. CDR3 size: 15 residues. The CDR3 loop reads CASSLHRGGNEKLFF. DNA of the CDR3: TGTGCCAGCAGTCTCCACAGGGGAGGTAATGAAAAACTGTTTTTT.

The chain recombines TRBV30 with TRBJ2-3, with TRBD2 matching over 12 bases. Germline V gene lookup returns CDR1 GTSNPN and CDR2 SVGIG (reference sequence). The CDR3 runs to 13 residues. The V gene end was trimmed by 5 bases and the J gene end by 7 bases; junction bases not matched to a gene: 4. CDR3: CAWELAGGNTQYF. As DNA, the CDR3 is TGTGCCTGGGAACTAGCGGGGGGTAATACGCAGTATTTT.

The rearrangement links TRBV7-2 to TRBJ2-7, with 11 bases lining up with TRBD1. CDR1 and CDR2 (germline): SGHTA, FQGNSA. The CDR3 loop spans 15 amino acids. The V segment lost 6 bases and the J segment 2 bases; nucleotides outside the gene matches: 6. CDR3 DNA: TGTGCCAGCAGACGCCCGGGACAGGGGGCCTACGAGCAGTACTTC. Its translation is CASRRPGQGAYEQYF.

The CDR3 sequence is CASSQDPRYNSPLHF. In DNA form, the CDR3 reads TGTGCCAGCAGCCAAGATCCCAGGTATAATTCACCCCTCCACTTT. The J gene is TRBJ1-6, the V gene TRBV14; no reliable D call. With 0 bases removed from V and 4 bases from J, the gap between germline ends came to 7 bases. CDR3 length: 15 amino acids. Germline V lookup: CDR1 SGHDN, CDR2 FVKESK.

V is TRBV7-2 and J is TRBJ1-2, with 10 bases identical to TRBD1. The CDR3 is 14 amino acids. Germline V lookup: CDR1 SGHTA, CDR2 FQGNSA. Trimming at V came to 3 bases and at J to 5 bases, leaving 3 bases not matched to a gene. CDR3 DNA sequence: TGTGCCAGCAGCTTCGACAGGGGGCAATATGGCTACACCTTC. It translates to CASSFDRGQYGYTF.

The V and J genes are TRBV19 and TRBJ2-3; D is possibly TRBD1 (5 bases). The CDR3 contains 14 residues. Germline CDR1 LNHDA, CDR2 SQIVND (reference sequence). The germline V and J ends were trimmed by 3 bases and 4 bases, with 11 bases remaining between them. This CDR3 reads CASSIQGPSDTQYF. The CDR3 DNA reads TGTGCCAGTAGTATCCAGGGCCCATCAGATACGCAGTATTTT. Drawing the rest from reference TRBV19 and TRBJ2-3, the complete variable domain is DGGITQSPKYLFRKEGQNVTLSCEQNLNHDAMYWYRQDPGQGLRLIYYSQIVNDFQKGDIAEGYSVSREKKESFPLTVTSAQKNPTAFYLCASSIQGPSDTQYFGPGTRLTVL.

The gene calls are TRBV15 and TRBJ2-5; D unclear. The last part of the DNA fits TRBJ2-7 better; the J call may be wrong. The CDR3 has 12 amino acids. From germline, CDR1 is LNHNV and CDR2 YYDKDF (reference sequence). In nucleotides, the CDR3 is TGTGCCACCAGCAGGGAGTGGGGCGAGCAGTACTTC. Protein: CATSREWGEQYF.

The rearrangement links TRBV4-1 to TRBJ2-2, with D hard to call. The CDR3 extends over 14 amino acids. Trimming removed 2 bases at V and 5 bases at J, with 9 bases between. Germline CDR1 MGHRA, CDR2 YSYEKL. CDR3: CASSQPFGTGELFF. The DNA of the CDR3 is TGCGCCAGCAGCCAACCCTTCGGGACCGGGGAGCTGTTTTTT.